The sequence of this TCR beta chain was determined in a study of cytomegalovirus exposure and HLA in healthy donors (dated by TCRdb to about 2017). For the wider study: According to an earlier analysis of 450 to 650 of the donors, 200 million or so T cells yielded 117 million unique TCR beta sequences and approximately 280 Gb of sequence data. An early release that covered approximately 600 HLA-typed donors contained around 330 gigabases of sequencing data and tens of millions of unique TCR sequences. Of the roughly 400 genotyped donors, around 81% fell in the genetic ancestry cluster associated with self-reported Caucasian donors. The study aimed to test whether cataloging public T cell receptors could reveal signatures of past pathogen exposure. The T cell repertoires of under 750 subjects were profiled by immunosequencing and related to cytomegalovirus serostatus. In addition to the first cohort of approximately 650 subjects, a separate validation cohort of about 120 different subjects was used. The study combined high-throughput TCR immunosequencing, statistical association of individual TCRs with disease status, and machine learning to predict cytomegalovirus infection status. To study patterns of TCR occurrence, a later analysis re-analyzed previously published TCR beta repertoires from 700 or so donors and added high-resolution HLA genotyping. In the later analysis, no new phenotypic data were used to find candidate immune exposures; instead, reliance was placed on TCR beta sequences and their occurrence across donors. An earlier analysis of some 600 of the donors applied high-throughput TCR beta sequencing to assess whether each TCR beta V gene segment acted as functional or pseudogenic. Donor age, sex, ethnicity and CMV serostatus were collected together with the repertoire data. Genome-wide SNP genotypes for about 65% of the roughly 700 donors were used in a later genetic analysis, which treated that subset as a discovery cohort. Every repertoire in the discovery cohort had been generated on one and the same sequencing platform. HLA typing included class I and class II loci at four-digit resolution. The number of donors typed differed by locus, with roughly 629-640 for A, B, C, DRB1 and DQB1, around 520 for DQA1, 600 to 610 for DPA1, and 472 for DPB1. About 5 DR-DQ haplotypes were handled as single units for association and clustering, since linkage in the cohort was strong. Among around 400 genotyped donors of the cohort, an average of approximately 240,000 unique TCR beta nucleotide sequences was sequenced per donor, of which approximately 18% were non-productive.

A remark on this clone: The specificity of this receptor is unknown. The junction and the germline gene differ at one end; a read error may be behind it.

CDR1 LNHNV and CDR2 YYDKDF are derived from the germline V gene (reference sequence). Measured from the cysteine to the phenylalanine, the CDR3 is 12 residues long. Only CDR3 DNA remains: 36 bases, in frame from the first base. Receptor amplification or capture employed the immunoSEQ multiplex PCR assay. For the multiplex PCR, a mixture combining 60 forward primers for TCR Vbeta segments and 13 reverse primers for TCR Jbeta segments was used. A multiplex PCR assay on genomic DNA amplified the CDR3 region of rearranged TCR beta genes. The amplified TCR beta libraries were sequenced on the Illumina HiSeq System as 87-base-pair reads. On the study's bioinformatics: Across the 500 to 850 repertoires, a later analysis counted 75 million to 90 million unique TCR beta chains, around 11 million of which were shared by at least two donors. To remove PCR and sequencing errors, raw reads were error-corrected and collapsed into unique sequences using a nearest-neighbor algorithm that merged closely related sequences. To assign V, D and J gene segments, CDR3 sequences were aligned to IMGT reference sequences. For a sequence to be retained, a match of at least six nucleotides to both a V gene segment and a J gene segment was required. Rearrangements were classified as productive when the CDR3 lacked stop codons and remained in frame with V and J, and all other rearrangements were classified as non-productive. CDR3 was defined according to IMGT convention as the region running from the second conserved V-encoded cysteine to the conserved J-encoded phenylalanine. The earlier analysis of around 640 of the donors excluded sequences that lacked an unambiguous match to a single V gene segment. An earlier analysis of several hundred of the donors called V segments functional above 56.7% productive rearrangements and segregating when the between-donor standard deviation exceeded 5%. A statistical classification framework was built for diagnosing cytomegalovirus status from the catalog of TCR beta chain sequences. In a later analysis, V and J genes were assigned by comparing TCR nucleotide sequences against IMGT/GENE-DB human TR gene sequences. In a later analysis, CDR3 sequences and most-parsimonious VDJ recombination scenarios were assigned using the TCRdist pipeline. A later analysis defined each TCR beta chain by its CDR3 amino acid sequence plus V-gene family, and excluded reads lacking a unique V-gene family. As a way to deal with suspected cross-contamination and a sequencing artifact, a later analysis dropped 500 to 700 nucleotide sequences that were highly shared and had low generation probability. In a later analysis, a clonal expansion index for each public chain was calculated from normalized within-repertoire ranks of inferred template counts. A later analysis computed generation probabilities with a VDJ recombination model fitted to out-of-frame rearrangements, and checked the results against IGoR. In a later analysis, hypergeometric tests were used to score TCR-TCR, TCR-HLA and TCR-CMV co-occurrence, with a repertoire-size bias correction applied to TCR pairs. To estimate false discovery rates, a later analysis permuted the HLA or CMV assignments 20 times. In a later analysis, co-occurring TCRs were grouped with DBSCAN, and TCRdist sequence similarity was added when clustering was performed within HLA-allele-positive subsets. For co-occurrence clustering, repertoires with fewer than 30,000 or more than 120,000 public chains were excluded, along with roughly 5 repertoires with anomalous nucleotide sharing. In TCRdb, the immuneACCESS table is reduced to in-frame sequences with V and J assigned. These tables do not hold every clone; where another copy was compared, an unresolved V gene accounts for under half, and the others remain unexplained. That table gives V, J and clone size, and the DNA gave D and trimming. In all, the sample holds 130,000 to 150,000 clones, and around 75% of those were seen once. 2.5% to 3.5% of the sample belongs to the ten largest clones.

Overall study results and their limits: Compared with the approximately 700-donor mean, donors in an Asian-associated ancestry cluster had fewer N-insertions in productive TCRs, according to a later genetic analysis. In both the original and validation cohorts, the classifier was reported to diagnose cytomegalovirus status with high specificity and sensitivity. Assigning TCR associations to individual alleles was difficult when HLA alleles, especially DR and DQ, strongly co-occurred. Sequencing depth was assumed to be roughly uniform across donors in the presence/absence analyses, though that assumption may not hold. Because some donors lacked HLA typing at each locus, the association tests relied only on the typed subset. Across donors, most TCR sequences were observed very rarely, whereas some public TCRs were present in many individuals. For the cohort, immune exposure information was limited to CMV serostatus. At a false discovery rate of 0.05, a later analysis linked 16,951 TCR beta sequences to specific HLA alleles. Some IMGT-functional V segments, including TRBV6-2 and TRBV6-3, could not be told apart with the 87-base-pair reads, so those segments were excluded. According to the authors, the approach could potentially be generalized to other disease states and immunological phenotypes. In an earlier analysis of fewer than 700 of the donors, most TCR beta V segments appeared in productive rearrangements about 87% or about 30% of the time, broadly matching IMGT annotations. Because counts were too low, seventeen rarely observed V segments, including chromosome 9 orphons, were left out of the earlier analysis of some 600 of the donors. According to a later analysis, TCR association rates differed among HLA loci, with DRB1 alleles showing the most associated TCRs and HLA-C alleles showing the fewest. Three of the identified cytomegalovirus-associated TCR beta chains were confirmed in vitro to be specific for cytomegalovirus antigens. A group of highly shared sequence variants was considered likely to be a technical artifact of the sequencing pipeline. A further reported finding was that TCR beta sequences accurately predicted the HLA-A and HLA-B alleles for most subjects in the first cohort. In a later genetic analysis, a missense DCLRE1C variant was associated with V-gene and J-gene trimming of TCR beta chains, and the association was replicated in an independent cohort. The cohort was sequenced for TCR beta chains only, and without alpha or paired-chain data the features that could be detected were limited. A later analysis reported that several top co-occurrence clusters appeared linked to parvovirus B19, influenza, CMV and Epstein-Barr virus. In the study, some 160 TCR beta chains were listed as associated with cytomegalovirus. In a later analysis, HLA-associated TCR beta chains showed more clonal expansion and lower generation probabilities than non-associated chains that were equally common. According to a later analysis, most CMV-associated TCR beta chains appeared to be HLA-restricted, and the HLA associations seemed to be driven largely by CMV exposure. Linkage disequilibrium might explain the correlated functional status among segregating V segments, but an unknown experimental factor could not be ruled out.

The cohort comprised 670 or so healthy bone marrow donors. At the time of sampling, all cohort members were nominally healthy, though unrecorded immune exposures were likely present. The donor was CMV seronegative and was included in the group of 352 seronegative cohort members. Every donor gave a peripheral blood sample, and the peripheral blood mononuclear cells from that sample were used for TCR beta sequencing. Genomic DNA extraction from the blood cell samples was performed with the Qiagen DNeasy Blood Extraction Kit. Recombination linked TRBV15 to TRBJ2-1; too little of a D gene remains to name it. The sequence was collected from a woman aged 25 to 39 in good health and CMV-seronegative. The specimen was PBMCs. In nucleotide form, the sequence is TGTGCCACCAGCAGAGACGCGGTCGCGCCGGTCTTC. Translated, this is CATSRDAVAPVF.